This T cell receptor (beta chain) was identified during a study of OX40 agonist ivuxolimab in advanced cancers. Study in general: Eligibility rules accepted prior anti-PD-1, anti-PD-L1 or anti-CTLA-4 therapy, and 40% to 50% had some. General observations from the study: Among the nonresponders, some also had low normalized T-cell clonal expansion. CD8+ T cells showed, on average, more clonal expansion than CD4+ cells.

The CDR3 covers 17 residues. The junction had 11 bases not matched to a gene; V was cut back by 0 bases and J by 3 bases. Germline V CDR1 and CDR2: SGHRS, YFSETQ. Clones were read by immunoSEQ multiplex PCR, and TCRdb kept only the in-frame ones, dropping some. Of tens of thousands of clones in the sample, more than 80% were seen once. As to this clone: The antigen is not known.

The chain uses TRBV5-1 and TRBJ2-7, with 8 nucleotides matching TRBD1. This TCR was sampled from an adult with an advanced solid tumor such as melanoma, head and neck, liver or kidney cancer. Source: CD4+ or CD8+ T cells sorted from blood, taken in a trial of the OX40 agonist ivuxolimab. CDR3 coding DNA: TGCGCCAGCAGCTTGGAGGGACAGGCGACGCTTATCTACGAGCAGTACTTC. This gives the protein CASSLEGQATLIYEQYF.